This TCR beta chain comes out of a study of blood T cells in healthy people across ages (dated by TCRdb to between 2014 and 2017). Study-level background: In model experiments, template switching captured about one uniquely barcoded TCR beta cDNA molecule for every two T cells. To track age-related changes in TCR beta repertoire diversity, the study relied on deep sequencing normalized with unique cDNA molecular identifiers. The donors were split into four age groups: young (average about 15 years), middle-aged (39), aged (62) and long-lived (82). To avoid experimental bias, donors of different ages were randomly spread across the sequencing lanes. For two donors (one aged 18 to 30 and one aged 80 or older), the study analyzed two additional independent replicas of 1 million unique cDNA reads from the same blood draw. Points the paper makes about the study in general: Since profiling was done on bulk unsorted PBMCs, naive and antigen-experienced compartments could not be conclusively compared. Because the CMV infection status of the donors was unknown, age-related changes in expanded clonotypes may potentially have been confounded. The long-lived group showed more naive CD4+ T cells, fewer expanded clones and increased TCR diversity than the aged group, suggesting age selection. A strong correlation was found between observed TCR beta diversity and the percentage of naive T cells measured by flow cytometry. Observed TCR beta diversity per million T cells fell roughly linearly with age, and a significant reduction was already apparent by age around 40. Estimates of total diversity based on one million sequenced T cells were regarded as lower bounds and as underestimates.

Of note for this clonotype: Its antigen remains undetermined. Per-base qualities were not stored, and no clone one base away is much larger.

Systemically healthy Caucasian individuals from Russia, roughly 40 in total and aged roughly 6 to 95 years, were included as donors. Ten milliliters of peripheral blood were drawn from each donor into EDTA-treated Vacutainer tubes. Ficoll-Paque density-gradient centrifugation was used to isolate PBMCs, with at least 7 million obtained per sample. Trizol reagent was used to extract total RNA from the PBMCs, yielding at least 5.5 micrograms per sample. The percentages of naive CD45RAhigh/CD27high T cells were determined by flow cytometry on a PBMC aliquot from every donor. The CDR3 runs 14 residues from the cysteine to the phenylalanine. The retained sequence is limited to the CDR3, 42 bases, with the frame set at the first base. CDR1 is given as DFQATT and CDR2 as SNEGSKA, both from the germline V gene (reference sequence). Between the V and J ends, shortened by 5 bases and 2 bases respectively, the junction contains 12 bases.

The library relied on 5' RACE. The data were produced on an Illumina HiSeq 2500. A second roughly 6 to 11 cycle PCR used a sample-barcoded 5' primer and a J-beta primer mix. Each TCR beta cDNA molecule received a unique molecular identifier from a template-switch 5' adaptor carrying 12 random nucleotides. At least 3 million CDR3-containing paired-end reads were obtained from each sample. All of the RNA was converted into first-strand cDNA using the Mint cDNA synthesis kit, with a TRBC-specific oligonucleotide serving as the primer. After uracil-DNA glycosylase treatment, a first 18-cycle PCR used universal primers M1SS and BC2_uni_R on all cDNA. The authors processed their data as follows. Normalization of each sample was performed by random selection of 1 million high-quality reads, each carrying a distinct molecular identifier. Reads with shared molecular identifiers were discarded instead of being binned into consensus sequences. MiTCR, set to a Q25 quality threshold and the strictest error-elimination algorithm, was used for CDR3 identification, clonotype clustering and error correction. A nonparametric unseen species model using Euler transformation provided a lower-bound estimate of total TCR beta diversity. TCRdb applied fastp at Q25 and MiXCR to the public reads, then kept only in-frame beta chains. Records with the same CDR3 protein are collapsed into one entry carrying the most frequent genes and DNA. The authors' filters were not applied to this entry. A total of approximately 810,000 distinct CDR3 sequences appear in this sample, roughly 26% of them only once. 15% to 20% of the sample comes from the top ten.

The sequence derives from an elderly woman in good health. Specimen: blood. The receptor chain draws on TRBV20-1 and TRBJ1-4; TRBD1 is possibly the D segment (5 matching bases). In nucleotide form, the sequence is TGCAGTGCTGGTGGGCGGGGGACTAATGAAAAACTGTTTTTT. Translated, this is CSAGGRGTNEKLFF.